These 30 T cell receptor beta chains originate from one sample sequenced in a study of cytomegalovirus exposure and HLA in healthy donors. The PCR was carried out with 60 Vbeta primers and 13 Jbeta primers. Method: immunoSEQ multiplex PCR; TCRdb's copy keeps in-frame clones and lacks some. The sample consists of approximately 95,000 clones, approximately 72% of them appearing once. Sequencing was done on a sample of PBMCs. The receptors were sampled from a man younger than 35 in good health and CMV-seropositive.

V usage is TRBV2 and J usage is TRBJ1-6, with 7 bases identical to TRBD1. Trimming at V came to 8 bases and at J to 9 bases, leaving 10 bases not matched to a gene. There are 14 residues in the CDR3. Per the germline V gene, CDR1 is SNHLY and CDR2 is FYNNEI. This chain's CDR3 is CASDKQGGVSPLHF. The CDR3 DNA follows: TGTGCCAGCGACAAGCAGGGGGGCGTTTCACCCCTCCACTTT.

Concerning this clone: This specimen includes other DNA sequences encoding the same CDR3. The J gene is TRBJ2-7, the V gene TRBV7-2; D perhaps matches TRBD2 (5 bases). Germline-derived CDR1 and CDR2 are SGHTA and FQGNSA. The CDR3 totals 12 residues. V shed 5 bases and J shed 2 bases, with 7 bases lying between them. CDR3 sequence: CASSPGTYEQYF. The CDR3 coding sequence is TGTGCCAGCAGCCCCGGGACCTACGAGCAGTACTTC.

This chain connects TRBV5-4 to TRBJ2-5, with D possibly being TRBD2 (7 bases). From germline, CDR1 is SGHNT and CDR2 YYREEE (reference sequence). Trimming pared 6 bases from V and 3 bases from J, leaving 21 bases between. This CDR3 has 16 amino acids. Written as DNA, the CDR3 is TGTGCCAGCAACCTAGGACTAGGGGGTGGCGAAGAGACCCAGTACTTC. Amino acids: CASNLGLGGGEETQYF.

The chain uses TRBV5-6 and TRBJ2-5; 9 nucleotides align to TRBD1. The germline gives CDR1 SGHDT, CDR2 YYEEEE. The CDR3 is made up of 14 amino acids. The trim removed 3 bases at V and 4 bases at J, leaving 4 bases unmatched. The DNA for the CDR3 is TGTGCCAGCAGCTCGATGACAGGGGGAGAGACCCAGTACTTC. Translation gives CASSSMTGGETQYF. Combining the CDR3 with reference TRBV5-6 and TRBJ2-5 gives the whole variable domain DAGVTQSPTHLIKTRGQQVTLRCSPKSGHDTVSWYQQALGQGPQFIFQYYEEEERQRGNFPDRFSGHQFPNYSSELNVNALLLGDSALYLCASSSMTGGETQYFGPGTRLLVL.

The chain joins TRBV2 to TRBJ1-1; no firm D call. This CDR3 comprises 11 residues. V lost 8 bases, J lost 1 base, and 5 bases lay in between. Germline V gene lookup returns CDR1 SNHLY and CDR2 FYNNEI. The chain's CDR3 is CASGRNTEAFF. The DNA for the CDR3 is TGTGCCAGCGGGCGGAACACTGAAGCTTTCTTT.

This clone appeared a single time. The V call is TRBV5-1, the J call TRBJ2-5; D gene ambiguous. The CDR3 covers 15 residues. Germline V CDR1 and CDR2: SGHRS, YFSETQ. The V end was cut by 0 bases, the J end by 10 bases, with 19 bases between. CDR3 residues: CASSLGATLSTIQYF. As DNA, the CDR3 is TGCGCCAGCAGCTTGGGGGCTACCCTCAGTACAATCCAGTACTTC.

This rearrangement joins TRBV6-5 to TRBJ2-2, with 8 positions matching TRBD1. Germline V lookup: CDR1 MNHEY, CDR2 SVGAGI. This CDR3 comprises 15 residues. V lost 4 bases and J lost 1; bases outside the gene matches: 2. As DNA, the CDR3 is TGTGCCAGCAGTTTGGGACAGGTGAACACCGGGGAGCTGTTTTTT. Translating gives CASSLGQVNTGELFF.

The chain is built from TRBV28 and TRBJ2-7; TRBD1 aligns across 8 bases. J gave up 2 bases and V 7 bases, and 7 bases lay outside the gene matches. This CDR3 has 14 residues. Looked up from germline, CDR1 is MDHEN and CDR2 is SYDVKM. The CDR3 spells CASTPGQVAYEQYF. The CDR3 region has the DNA TGTGCCAGCACCCCGGGACAGGTAGCCTACGAGCAGTACTTC.

Of note for this clone: One end of the junction varies from germline; a read error may be responsible. V usage is TRBV5-1 and J usage is TRBJ2-7; D unresolved. Germline V lookup: CDR1 SGHRS, CDR2 YFSETQ. The CDR3 covers 11 residues. The DNA for the CDR3 is TGCGCCAGCAGCGTCCGACCCAGGTCGGACTTC. It translates to CASSVRPRSDF.

The rearrangement joins TRBV25-1 to TRBJ2-3; no firm D call. Germline V CDR1 and CDR2: MGHDK, SYGVNS. V shed 3 bases and J shed 7 bases, with 8 bases lying between them. The CDR3 is 12 residues long. This CDR3 is CASSDLPNTQYF. DNA for the CDR3: TGTGCCAGCAGTGACCTGCCTAATACGCAGTATTTT. Complete variable domain (other parts from reference TRBV25-1 and TRBJ2-3): EADIYQTPRYLVIGTGKKITLECSQTMGHDKMYWYQQDPGMELHLIHYSYGVNSTEKGDLSSESTVSRIRTEHFPLTLESARPSHTSQYLCASSDLPNTQYFGPGTRLTVL.

The V gene is TRBV28, the J gene TRBJ2-7; 8 bases are shared with TRBD2. The CDR3 runs 15 residues. Per germline, CDR1 MDHEN and CDR2 SYDVKM. The junction had 8 bases not matched to a gene; V was cut back by 7 bases and J by 0 bases. The chain's CDR3 is CASTAGGRSSYEQYF. The CDR3 bases are TGTGCCAGCACCGCGGGGGGCCGAAGCTCCTACGAGCAGTACTTC.

This clone was recorded only once. The genes are TRBV6-1 and TRBJ1-5; D is unresolved. This CDR3 spans 15 amino acids. Trimming shortened V by 4 bases and J by 2 bases, and 12 bases separated the two germline ends. Germline V lookup: CDR1 MNHNS, CDR2 SASEGT. CDR3 coding DNA: TGTGCCAGCAGTGTCCGGCAGGAAGGCAATCAGCCCCAGCATTTT. This sequence encodes CASSVRQEGNQPQHF.

The chain links TRBV25-1 to TRBJ2-2, with 8 positions matching TRBD1. V trimming: 6 bases; J trimming: 0 bases; junction bases outside the gene matches: 6. This CDR3 is built from 16 residues. Germline V gene data show CDR1 as MGHDK and CDR2 as SYGVNS. The CDR3 DNA sequence: TGTGCCAGCAGCGACCCGACAGGGGCGAACACCGGGGAGCTGTTTTTT. It translates to CASSDPTGANTGELFF.

This clone was detected a few times. V and J are TRBV11-2 and TRBJ1-6, with D possibly matching TRBD1 (5 bases). There are 13 residues in the CDR3. The V and J ends lost 6 bases and 15 bases respectively, with 18 bases between them. Per germline, CDR1 SGHAT and CDR2 FQNNGV. CDR3 nucleotide sequence: TGTGCCAGCAGTTGGCCGGGGGGAGAGTACCTCCACTTT. Protein sequence: CASSWPGGEYLHF.

CDR3 in DNA: TGTGCCTGGAGGGGAGCGGGCCCCTACAATGAGCAGTTCTTC. This translates into CAWRGAGPYNEQFF. The chain couples TRBV30 to TRBJ2-1; possibly TRBD2 for D (6 bases). Trimming took off 3 bases at V and 2 bases at J, with 11 bases between the two ends. The CDR3 is made up of 14 amino acids. Germline loops: CDR1 GTSNPN, CDR2 SVGIG (reference sequence).

The chain is built from TRBV5-1 and TRBJ1-2; D perhaps matches TRBD1 (6 bases). The germline V gene encodes CDR1 SGHRS and CDR2 YFSETQ. Trimming took 4 bases from V and 2 from J, leaving 12 bases between them. CDR3 length equals 14 residues. The CDR3 protein is CASSRDTANYGYTF. Written as DNA, the CDR3 is TGCGCCAGCAGCAGGGACACTGCCAACTATGGCTACACCTTC.

As DNA, the CDR3 is TGCGCCAGCAGCTTGAGCGGAGGGATGACCGGGGAGCTGTTTTTT. It codes for CASSLSGGMTGELFF. The chain carries TRBV5-1 and TRBJ2-2; D perhaps matches TRBD2 (6 bases). Germline V lookup: CDR1 SGHRS, CDR2 YFSETQ. Between the trimmed V and J ends, which lost 1 base and 5 bases, there was a span of 12 bases. There are 15 residues in the CDR3.

The rearrangement joins TRBV5-1 to TRBJ2-1; D is unclear. This CDR3 is 15 amino acids long. Germline CDR1 reads SGHRS; CDR2 reads YFSETQ. The V and J ends lost 0 bases and 0 bases respectively, with 7 bases between them. CDR3 amino acids: CASSLATSSYNEQFF. Here the CDR3 DNA reads TGCGCCAGCAGCTTGGCCACCAGCTCCTACAATGAGCAGTTCTTC.

V usage is TRBV4-1 and J usage is TRBJ2-2, with D perhaps TRBD2 (7 bases). The germline V gene encodes CDR1 MGHRA and CDR2 YSYEKL. The V gene lost 1 base and the J gene lost 7 bases, with 16 bases spanning the gap. The CDR3 is 16 residues long. CDR3 sequence reads: CASSQGGGGGRGELFF. Written as DNA, the CDR3 is TGCGCCAGCAGCCAAGGAGGGGGGGGAGGCCGCGGGGAGCTGTTTTTT.

This clone was seen more than once but under ten times. The V call is TRBV2, the J call TRBJ2-7, with TRBD2 matching over 12 bases. V was pared by 6 bases and J by 2 bases, with 8 bases of the junction left unmatched. Germline loops: CDR1 SNHLY, CDR2 FYNNEI. The CDR3 is 16 amino acids. The CDR3 DNA follows: TGTGCCAGCAGGCCCCTAGCGGGGGGGGCCGCCTACGAGCAGTACTTC. As protein: CASRPLAGGAAYEQYF.

The chain links TRBV29-1 to TRBJ1-2; D is unclear. The CDR3 is 12 residues long. Germline assignment: CDR1 SQVTM and CDR2 ANQGSEA. V shed 6 bases and J shed 1 base, with 9 bases lying between them. The CDR3 spells CSVENYNYGYTF. The DNA of the CDR3 is TGCAGCGTCGAAAATTATAACTATGGCTACACCTTC. Looking up the rest from reference TRBV29-1 and TRBJ1-2 gives the full variable domain: SAVISQKPSRDICQRGTSLTIQCQVDSQVTMMFWYRQQPGQSLTLIATANQGSEATYESGFVIDKFPISRPNLTFSTLTVSNMSPEDSSIYLCSVENYNYGYTFGSGTRLTVV.

The chain couples TRBV20-1 to TRBJ2-5; D is unclear. Trimming took 0 bases from V and 7 from J, leaving 6 bases between them. The germline gives CDR1 DFQATT, CDR2 SNEGSKA (reference sequence). This CDR3 has 11 amino acids. CDR3 sequence: CSARDLSTQYF. CDR3 DNA: TGCAGTGCTAGAGACTTGTCGACCCAGTACTTC.

This clone was seen a single time. This chain joins TRBV28 and TRBJ2-1; 12 bases are a match to TRBD2. The CDR3 runs 20 residues. V shed 7 bases, J shed 0 bases, and the junction held 16 bases outside the gene matches. CDR1 MDHEN and CDR2 SYDVKM come from the germline V gene. CDR3 residues: CASTPAGWTSGAGSYNEQFF. CDR3 nucleotide sequence: TGTGCCAGCACTCCCGCAGGGTGGACTAGCGGGGCTGGCTCCTACAATGAGCAGTTCTTC.

The rearrangement joins TRBV5-4 to TRBJ2-2, with TRBD2 identical over 12 bases. There are 18 residues in the CDR3. With 5 bases clipped from V and 0 bases from J, the junction kept 8 bases outside the gene matches. CDR1 is SGHNT and CDR2 is YYREEE in the germline V gene (reference sequence). The CDR3 sequence: CASSLPLAGGSNTGELFF. In DNA, the CDR3 is TGTGCCAGCAGTCTCCCGCTAGCGGGGGGGTCGAACACCGGGGAGCTGTTTTTT.

This clone has only one observation. The chain has TRBV7-2 and TRBJ2-3; 7 bases map to TRBD1. After removal of 3 bases from V and 0 bases from J, the junction contained 3 bases not matched to a gene. This CDR3 region has 15 residues. CDR1 and CDR2 from the germline V gene are SGHTA and FQGNSA. CDR3 DNA sequence: TGTGCCAGCAGCTTGGGGGACAGAAGCACAGATACGCAGTATTTT. Protein product: CASSLGDRSTDTQYF.

This clone was observed once. The chain carries TRBV19 and TRBJ1-2, with 7 bases aligning to TRBD1. Germline V CDR1 and CDR2: LNHDA, SQIVND (reference sequence). Trimming removed 9 bases from V and 9 bases from J; junction bases left unmatched: 7. The CDR3 has 11 amino acids. Here the CDR3 reads CASTGDRSYTF. CDR3 in DNA: TGTGCCAGCACAGGGGATCGAAGCTACACCTTC.

This rearrangement joins TRBV5-1 to TRBJ2-7; the D gene is possibly TRBD1 (6 bases). Trimming shortened V by 4 bases and J by 8 bases, and 13 bases separated the two germline ends. The CDR3 covers 12 residues. Looked up from germline, CDR1 is SGHRS and CDR2 is YFSETQ. The CDR3 region has the DNA TGCGCCAGCAGCGTAGAGACAGGCCAGCAGTACTTC. The encoded protein is CASSVETGQQYF.

The chain recombines TRBV5-1 with TRBJ1-1, with D perhaps matching TRBD1 (5 bases). CDR1 SGHRS and CDR2 YFSETQ come from the germline V gene. V was trimmed by 2 bases and J by 6 bases, leaving 17 bases between them. This CDR3 is 15 amino acids long. The CDR3 protein is CASSFGGSGFSEAFF. For the CDR3, the DNA is TGCGCCAGCAGCTTCGGGGGTTCAGGGTTCTCTGAAGCTTTCTTT.

The CDR3 sequence is CASSGGTGVSGETQYF. CDR3 bases: TGTGCCAGCAGTGGCGGGACAGGGGTATCAGGGGAGACCCAGTACTTC. The chain recombines TRBV6-1 with TRBJ2-5; 10 nucleotides line up with TRBD1. CDR3 length equals 16 residues. Germline assignment: CDR1 MNHNS and CDR2 SASEGT. The J segment lost 5 bases and the V segment lost 4 bases, leaving 10 bases of the junction unmatched.

The chain recombines TRBV5-1 with TRBJ2-7, with D unclear. The CDR3 totals 13 residues. Per germline, CDR1 SGHRS and CDR2 YFSETQ. Trimming took 0 bases from V and 4 from J, leaving 8 bases between them. Here the CDR3 DNA reads TGCGCCAGCAGCTTGGGTTCCGGGTACGAGCAGTACTTC. This sequence encodes CASSLGSGYEQYF. The full variable domain, with the rest looked up from reference TRBV5-1 and TRBJ2-7, is KAGVTQTPRYLIKTRGQQVTLSCSPISGHRSVSWYQQTPGQGLQFLFEYFSETQRNKGNFPGRFSGRQFSNSRSEMNVSTLELGDSALYLCASSLGSGYEQYFGPGTRLTVT.